A selection of T cell receptor beta chains follows, all from one sample in a study of spatial heterogeneity in lung cancer. A single record per CDR3 protein comes from TCRdb applying MiXCR to the 5' RACE reads. The repertoire holds about 25,000 distinct CDR3 sequences, with about 6% as singletons. The source material was PBMCs, sampled at follow-up. These receptors were obtained from a male donor with early-stage non-small cell lung cancer. CDR3s include the opening cysteine and the closing phenylalanine or tryptophan. D genes are given only for firm matches. Size values are once, few and many counts, or a class for expanded clones, and some rows have none.

d_call,clone_size,v_call,j_call,cdr3_nt,cdr3_aa
.,many,TRBV6-5,TRBJ1-2,TGTGCCAGCAGTTACTCGACGAGGGGCGTCAAGGACTATGGCTACACCTTC,CASSYSTRGVKDYGYTF
.,many,TRBV18,TRBJ1-1,TGTGCCAGCTCACCAATGAGAGATAGGCTGAACACTGAAGCTTTCTTT,CASSPMRDRLNTEAFF
TRBD2,many,TRBV20-1,TRBJ2-3,TGCAGTGCTAGAGAAGATAGCGGGGCTAGCACAGATACGCAGTATTTT,CSAREDSGASTDTQYF
TRBD1,many,TRBV5-5,TRBJ1-6,TGTGCCAGCAGCGGTGGACAGGCCGTCGGGGCTCCCCTCCACTTT,CASSGGQAVGAPLHF
.,.,TRBV2,TRBJ2-2,TGTGCCAGCAAGGTCGGGACCGGGGAGCTGTTTTTT,CASKVGTGELFF
.,few,TRBV30,TRBJ2-5,TGTGCCTGGAGTCTCGCGGCGGAGACCCAGTACTTC,CAWSLAAETQYF
TRBD1,many,TRBV19,TRBJ2-2,TGTGCCAGTAGACAGGGGGCAACCGGGGAGCTGTTTTTT,CASRQGATGELFF
.,many,TRBV7-2,TRBJ2-1,TGTGCCAGCAGCTTAGCAGATAGCTCCTACAATGAGCAGTTCTTC,CASSLADSSYNEQFF
.,few,TRBV5-1,TRBJ1-6,TGCGCCAGCAAGGTTTGGACTAACGGACATTCACCCCTCCACTTT,CASKVWTNGHSPLHF
TRBD1,.,TRBV7-9,TRBJ1-1,TGTGCCAGCAGCTTAGGCAGGGGGGGCCAAAGGACTGAAGCTTTCTTT,CASSLGRGGQRTEAFF
.,many,TRBV7-2,TRBJ2-7,TGTGCCAGCAGCCCGGGACCGAGTGAGCAGTACTTC,CASSPGPSEQYF
TRBD2,many,TRBV5-6,TRBJ2-5,TGTGCCAGCAGCTTGAGGCTAGCGGGGGGGTCCGAGACCCAGTACTTC,CASSLRLAGGSETQYF
.,.,TRBV7-2,TRBJ1-2,TGTGCCAGCAGCTGGACGGACTATGGCTACACCTTC,CASSWTDYGYTF
.,few,TRBV6-2/TRBV6-3,TRBJ2-5,TGTGCCAGCAGTTACCATCAAGAGACCCAGTACTTC,CASSYHQETQYF
.,many,TRBV12-5,TRBJ2-3,TGTGCTAGTGGAAGGCGGGGAGCCACAGATACGCAGTATTTT,CASGRRGATDTQYF
.,few,TRBV2,TRBJ1-5,TGTGCCAGCAGTGTGATAGGGCGCTATCAGCCCCAGCATTTT,CASSVIGRYQPQHF
TRBD1,.,TRBV2,TRBJ2-3,TGTGCCAGCAGCCCACAGGGGCAGCTCACAGATACGCAGTATTTT,CASSPQGQLTDTQYF
TRBD1,many,TRBV7-8,TRBJ1-2,TGTGCCAGCAGCTTACGAAACAGGGGTGGCTACACCTTC,CASSLRNRGGYTF
.,many,TRBV11-2,TRBJ2-1,TGTGCCAGCAGCTTAGTTAGGGGGGATGACAATGAGCAGTTCTTC,CASSLVRGDDNEQFF
TRBD2,many,TRBV11-3,TRBJ2-1,TGTGCCAGCAGCTTCCGGACTAGCGGGAGCTCCTACAATGAGCAGTTCTTC,CASSFRTSGSSYNEQFF
TRBD1,many,TRBV2,TRBJ1-2,TGTGCCAGCAGTCGGGACAGCCAGTATGGCTACACCTTC,CASSRDSQYGYTF
.,medium-sized,TRBV11-2,TRBJ1-1,TGTGCCAGCAGCTTATGGTCGAACACTGAAGCTTTCTTT,CASSLWSNTEAFF
TRBD2,many,TRBV5-6,TRBJ2-1,TGTGCCAGCAGCTTGCTGGGACTAGCGTCAAACGGAGTTAATGAGCAGTTCTTC,CASSLLGLASNGVNEQFF
TRBD1,many,TRBV29-1,TRBJ2-3,TGCAGCGTTGCCGAACTACAGGGGGTCACAGATACGCAGTATTTT,CSVAELQGVTDTQYF
.,.,TRBV30,TRBJ1-1,TGTGCCCGGAGTGTTGGAACTGTGAGCGTAACTGAAGCTTTCTTT,CARSVGTVSVTEAFF
.,many,TRBV12-3/TRBV12-4,TRBJ1-1,TGTGCCAGCAGCGTCAACCTCTTCAGGGGTAGGAACACTGAAGCTTTCTTT,CASSVNLFRGRNTEAFF
TRBD1,many,TRBV11-2,TRBJ1-2,TGTGCCAGCAGCTTTAGGGGGCCGAACTATGGCTACACCTTC,CASSFRGPNYGYTF
TRBD1,.,TRBV5-1,TRBJ2-1,TGCGCCAGCAGCTGGCCCCCATTGGGCCAGGGGGCCTACAATGAGCAGTTCTTC,CASSWPPLGQGAYNEQFF
.,.,TRBV6-5,TRBJ2-2,TGTGCCAGCAGTCTGTCACGGCCGGCCACCGGGGAGCTGTTTTTT,CASSLSRPATGELFF
TRBD2,many,TRBV7-6,TRBJ2-1,TGTGCCAGCAGCCTTAGCGGGAGGGCAATGAATGAGCAGTTCTTC,CASSLSGRAMNEQFF
.,.,TRBV18,TRBJ1-1,TGTGCCAGCTCACCACACTTTGGGTACACTGAAGCTTTCTTT,CASSPHFGYTEAFF
TRBD1,many,TRBV7-2,TRBJ1-1,TGTGCCAGCAGCCAACGACAGGGCAAGAACACTGAAGCTTTCTTT,CASSQRQGKNTEAFF
.,.,TRBV12-2,TRBJ1-1,TGTGCAAGTCGCTTAGTGTTGACAGGGGGCTACACTGAAGCTTTCTTT,CASRLVLTGGYTEAFF
.,many,TRBV11-3,TRBJ2-5,TGTGCCAGCAGCCAAGACAGAGAAGAGACCCAGTACTTC,CASSQDREETQYF
.,many,TRBV7-9,TRBJ2-1,TGTGCCAGCAGCTTAGAACGACAGTACAATGAGCAGTTCTTC,CASSLERQYNEQFF
.,medium-sized,TRBV29-1,TRBJ2-2,TGCAGCGCCCTGCGGTCGGAGAACACCGGGGAGCTGTTTTTT,CSALRSENTGELFF
TRBD1,many,TRBV6-2/TRBV6-3,TRBJ2-7,TGTGCCAGCAGCCGCGGACAGGCGATGGGGGAGCAGTACTTC,CASSRGQAMGEQYF
.,.,TRBV3-1,TRBJ2-5,TGTGCCAGCAGCCAAGTCGGGGGCGCCGGGGAGACCCAGTACTTC,CASSQVGGAGETQYF
.,.,TRBV6-2/TRBV6-3,TRBJ1-1,TGTGCCAGCAGTTACCAGTTGAACACTGAAGCTTTCTTT,CASSYQLNTEAFF
.,many,TRBV5-1,TRBJ1-1,TGCGCCAGCAGCTTGGTTGGGTTAATGAACACTGAAGCTTTCTTT,CASSLVGLMNTEAFF
TRBD1,.,TRBV6-2/TRBV6-3,TRBJ1-2,TGTGCCAGCAGCTCCGGGACAGCTAACTATGGCTACACCTTC,CASSSGTANYGYTF
TRBD2,many,TRBV4-2,TRBJ2-3,TGTGCCAGCAGCCTACGGACTAGCGGGGCCACAGATACGCAGTATTTT,CASSLRTSGATDTQYF
.,many,TRBV10-3,TRBJ2-3,TGTGCCATCAGGGGAGAGGGGACCACAGATACGCAGTATTTT,CAIRGEGTTDTQYF
.,many,TRBV6-2/TRBV6-3,TRBJ1-1,TGTGCCAGCAGTTACATGAACCGCCTGAACACTGAAGCTTTCTTT,CASSYMNRLNTEAFF
.,.,TRBV5-1,TRBJ2-2,TGCGCCAGCAGTAAGCTCGGCCCCGGGGAGCTGTTTTTT,CASSKLGPGELFF
.,few,TRBV20-1,TRBJ1-1,TGCAGTGCTAGGCCCAAGGGGGGCAACACTGAAGCTTTCTTT,CSARPKGGNTEAFF